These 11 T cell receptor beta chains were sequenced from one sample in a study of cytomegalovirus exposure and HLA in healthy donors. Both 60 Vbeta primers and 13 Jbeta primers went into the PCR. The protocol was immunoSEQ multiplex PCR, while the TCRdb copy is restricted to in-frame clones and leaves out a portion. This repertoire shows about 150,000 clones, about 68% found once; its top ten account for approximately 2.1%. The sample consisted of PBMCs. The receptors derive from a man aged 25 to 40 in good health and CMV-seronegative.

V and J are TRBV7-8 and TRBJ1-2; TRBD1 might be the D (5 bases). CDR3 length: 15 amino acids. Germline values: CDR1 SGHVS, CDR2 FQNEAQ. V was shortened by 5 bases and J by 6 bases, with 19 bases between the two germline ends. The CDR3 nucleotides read TGTGCCAGCAGCCCCCCGACCTTCGGAGGGGATGGCTACACCTTC. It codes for CASSPPTFGGDGYTF.

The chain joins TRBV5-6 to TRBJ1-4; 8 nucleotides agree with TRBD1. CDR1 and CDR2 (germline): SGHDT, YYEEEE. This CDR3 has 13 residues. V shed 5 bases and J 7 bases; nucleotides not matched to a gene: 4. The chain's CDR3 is CASSQGAGEKLFF. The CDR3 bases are TGTGCCAGCAGTCAGGGGGCGGGTGAAAAACTGTTTTTT.

The CDR3 coding sequence is TGTGCCAGCAGCGTAGCTGTACTAGCGGGGGATCCCTACGAGCAGTACTTC. This sequence encodes CASSVAVLAGDPYEQYF. This chain links TRBV9 with TRBJ2-7, with 11 bases lining up with TRBD2. After removal of 0 bases from V and 2 bases from J, the junction contained 7 bases not matched to a gene. From germline, CDR1 is SGDLS and CDR2 YYNGEE. CDR3 length: 17 residues.

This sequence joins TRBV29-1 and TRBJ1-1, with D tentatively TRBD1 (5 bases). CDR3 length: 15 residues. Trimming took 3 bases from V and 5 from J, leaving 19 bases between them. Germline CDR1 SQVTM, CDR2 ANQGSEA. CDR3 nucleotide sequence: TGCAGCGTTGACCTTCGGCAGGCGGAGGGGACTGAAGCTTTCTTT. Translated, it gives CSVDLRQAEGTEAFF.

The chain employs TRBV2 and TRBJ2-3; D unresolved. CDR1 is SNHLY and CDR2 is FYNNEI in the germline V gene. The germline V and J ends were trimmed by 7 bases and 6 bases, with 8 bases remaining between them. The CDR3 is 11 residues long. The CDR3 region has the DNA TGTGCCAGCAAATCCGGGGATACGCAGTATTTT. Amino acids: CASKSGDTQYF.

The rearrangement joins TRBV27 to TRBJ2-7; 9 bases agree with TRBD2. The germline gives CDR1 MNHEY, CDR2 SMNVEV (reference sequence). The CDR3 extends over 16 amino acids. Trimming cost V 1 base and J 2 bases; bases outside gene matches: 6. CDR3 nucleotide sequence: TGTGCCAGCAGTTTATGGCCTAGCGGGGCCACCTACGAGCAGTACTTC. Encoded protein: CASSLWPSGATYEQYF.

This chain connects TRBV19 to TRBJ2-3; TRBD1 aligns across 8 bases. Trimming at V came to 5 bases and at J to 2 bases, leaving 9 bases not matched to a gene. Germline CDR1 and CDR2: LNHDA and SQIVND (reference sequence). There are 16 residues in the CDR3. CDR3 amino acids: CASSLATGEDTDTQYF. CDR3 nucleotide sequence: TGTGCCAGTAGTCTCGCGACAGGGGAGGACACAGATACGCAGTATTTT.

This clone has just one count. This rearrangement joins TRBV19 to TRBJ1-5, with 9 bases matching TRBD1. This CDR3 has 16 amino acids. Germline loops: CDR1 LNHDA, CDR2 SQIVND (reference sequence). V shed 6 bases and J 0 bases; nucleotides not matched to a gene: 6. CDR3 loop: CASRLTGGYSNQPQHF. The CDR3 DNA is TGTGCCAGTAGATTGACAGGGGGTTATAGCAATCAGCCCCAGCATTTT.

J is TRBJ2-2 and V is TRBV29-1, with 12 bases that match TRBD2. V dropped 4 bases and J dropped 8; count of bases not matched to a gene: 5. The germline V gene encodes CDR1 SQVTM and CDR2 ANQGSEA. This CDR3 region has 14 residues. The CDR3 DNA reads TGCAGCGTTGCGAGGACTAGCGGGGTTGGGGAGCTGTTTTTT. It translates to CSVARTSGVGELFF.

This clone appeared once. The CDR3: CASSPETGAYEQYF. CDR3 in DNA: TGTGCCAGCAGCCCCGAGACAGGGGCGTACGAGCAGTACTTC. The chain recombines TRBV5-6 with TRBJ2-7; TRBD1 agrees at 8 bases. J lost 4 bases, V lost 4 bases, and 7 bases had no gene match. The CDR3 spans 14 residues. Germline CDR1 and CDR2: SGHDT and YYEEEE.

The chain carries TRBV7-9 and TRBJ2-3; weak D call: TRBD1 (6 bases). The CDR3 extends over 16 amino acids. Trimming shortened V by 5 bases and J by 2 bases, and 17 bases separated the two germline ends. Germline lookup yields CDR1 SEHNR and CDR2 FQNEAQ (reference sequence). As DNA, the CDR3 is TGTGCCAGCAGCCCAGGGGTTAGGTCAGACACAGATACGCAGTATTTT. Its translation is CASSPGVRSDTDTQYF.